The following is a T cell receptor (beta chain) sequence with its context. This sample was taken from a study of blood T cell repertoires in COVID-19. Study-level background: Donors of Cohort 3 who recovered were those that had two negative PCRs, clearance, or symptom resolution. T cells, B-cell-depleted T cells, or PBMCs supplied cDNA or gDNA.

The ends were cut back, 1 base at V and 3 bases at J, with 7 bases in the middle. The CDR3 runs to 14 residues. Sequencing was performed with immunoSEQ multiplex PCR; in TCRdb, only in-frame clones are kept and a portion is missing. The table shows fewer than 250,000 clones, with about 88% occurring only once. In terms of age and location, participants ranged from roughly 18 to 95 years and lived in about 25 US areas. V is TRBV23-1 and J is TRBJ1-3; D gene unclear. TRBV23-1 qualifies as an ORF whose function is uncertain. The sequenced sample consisted of PBMCs or T cells enriched from blood (not recorded which). The source is a woman aged 40 to 55 in a cohort exposed to, infected with or recovered from COVID-19 (not recorded which). Here the CDR3 reads CASSQFQVGNTIYF. Here the CDR3 DNA reads TGCGCCAGCAGTCAATTCCAGGTTGGAAACACCATATATTTT.